The rows below give T cell receptor beta chains drawn from one sample of a study of cytomegalovirus exposure and HLA in healthy donors. Clones were read by immunoSEQ multiplex PCR, and TCRdb kept only the in-frame ones, dropping some. The sample yields about 160,000 clones, around 79% seen once. The sequenced sample consisted of PBMCs. These receptor sequences come from a man aged 40-49 years in good health and CMV-seronegative. The conserved cysteine and the conserved F or W are not part of the CDR3 here.

>TRBV28|NA
ASRGSLNTGELF
>TRBV5-1|TRBJ1-1
ASSFGTGVGTSTEAF
>TRBV11-3|TRBJ2-1
ASSLASSYNEQF
>TRBV19|TRBJ2-1
ATFGWDNEQF
>TRBV6-1|TRBJ1-2
ASSERGGYGYT
>TRBV5-4|TRBJ2-7
ASSRPAGGERFSYEQY
>TRBV6-1|TRBJ1-2
ASTRGSVYGYT
>TRBV4-2|TRBJ2-3
ASSRTSGGTTDTQY
>TRBV7-2|TRBJ2-1
ASSPRAGAYNEQF
>TRBV2|TRBJ2-5
ASRDGNQETQY
>TRBV7-2|TRBJ1-4
ASSLNPSQGTEKLF
>TRBV5-4|TRBJ1-6
ATQDREDNSPLH
>TRBV7-2|TRBJ2-4
ASSLNLEGIQY
>TRBV5-6|TRBJ1-5
ASSLPGSKQH
>TRBV30|TRBJ1-1
AWRTGSGDTEAF
>TRBV27|TRBJ2-3
ASRLSYSTDTQY
>TRBV7-9|TRBJ2-1
ASRDRGIYNEQF
>TRBV2|TRBJ1-2
ASRKDREGYGYT
>TRBV27|TRBJ1-6
ASSSTGQSNSPLH
>TRBV4-1|TRBJ2-1
ASSQAVGNSLLQHEQF
>TRBV19|TRBJ2-7
ASSEQGVGYEQY
>TRBV4-1|TRBJ2-7
ASSQDWGGHLEQY
>TRBV4-2|TRBJ2-2
ASSQDLRGLYTGELF
>TRBV19|TRBJ1-3
ASRGGAYSGNTIY
>TRBV2|TRBJ1-5
ASSEAGQSIYQPQH
>TRBV10-2|TRBJ2-1
ATVSGREGSYNEQF
>TRBV18|TRBJ2-7
ASSLGGDGIYEQY
>TRBV28|TRBJ1-1
ASSLLLQGGYTEAF
>TRBV7-9|TRBJ2-7
ASSPTDGGYEQY
>TRBV11-1|TRBJ2-7
ASSLVGGEQY
>TRBV2|TRBJ1-5
ASSQGQGGH
>TRBV28|TRBJ1-5
ASNTHAGNQPQH
>TRBV2|TRBJ2-4
ASSAGGTVAKNSQY
>TRBV7-6|TRBJ2-5
ASSLESSGIGETQY
>TRBV6-1|TRBJ2-7
ASSEPSAGGPYEQY
>TRBV11-3|TRBJ2-1
ASSTGTGDWNNEQF
>TRBV7-9|TRBJ2-1
ASTLQREGRYEQF